This paragraph reports one T cell receptor beta chain. The antigen it recognizes is unknown. The CDR3 end shows no conserved phenylalanine or tryptophan, and so a read error is likely. No DNA is shown, since the ends of the CDR3 on it are uncertain; the CDR3 is the one TCRdb lists. This sample was included in a study of blood T cell repertoires in COVID-19 (dated by TCRdb to the early 2020s). A note on the overall study: Samples covering the acute and convalescent phases of COVID-19 were provided by collaborators in the United States, Italy and Spain. Nearly every sample came with metadata listing a de-identified subject ID, COVID-19 status, age in years and sex. The samples were drawn from the first 160 participants of the ongoing ImmuneRACE study and from 950 to 1,500 subjects provided by 6 global collaborators. A freely available public database, intended as a resource for researchers studying the immune response to SARS-CoV-2, is where the repertoires were released. HLA class I and class II types, where available, came from metadata supplied by the sample provider rather than from assay-based typing. Subjects who had been exposed to COVID-19, were actively infected with it, or had recovered from it provided the deeply sampled blood TCRbeta repertoires that made up the dataset. The prospective study material was composed of cDNA or gDNA derived from T cells, B-cell-depleted T cells, or PBMCs.

The CDR3 length is 9 residues, termini included. In Seattle, one collaborating source enrolled patients while the infection was active and tracked those patients longitudinally over the course of disease. Whole blood was collected in K2EDTA tubes by collaborating institutions according to the institutions' own protocols. For TCRbeta analysis, collaborator samples were shipped as frozen whole blood, as isolated PBMCs, or as DNA extracted from either sample type. The immunoSEQ Assay, a bias-controlled multiplex PCR, was used to amplify TCRbeta CDR3 regions from genomic DNA. The paper's processing steps were these. The number of nucleated cells in each sample was estimated from the amplification of reference gene primers within the assay. To quantify the absolute abundance of each unique TCRbeta CDR3 rearrangement, sequence reads were collapsed and filtered. Productive Simpson clonality was computed per sample as the square root of Simpson's diversity index over productive rearrangements. TCRdb obtained this table from immuneACCESS and retained in-frame rearrangements with V and J assigned. These tables miss some clones; where compared with another copy, unresolved V genes account for less than half of the shortfall, and the remainder is unexplained. The V and J calls and clone size were taken over from that table, and D and trimming were inferred from the DNA. Counted in this sample were about 120,000 clones; roughly four fifths of them appeared once. The biggest ten clones account for roughly 15% of the sample.

The investigation overall reported the following: The amount of clinical and demographic metadata varied by source and participant and was provided uncurated.

The rearranged segments are TRBV23-1 and TRBJ2-7; the tabulated D call, TRBD2, remains unverified against the DNA. TRBV23-1 is an ORF, with its function uncertain. Sequenced sample: peripheral blood. This clonotype was sampled from a man aged 30-40 years with COVID-19, enrolled during active disease. The CDR3 has the sequence CASSRSPLG.